The rows below give T cell receptor beta chains drawn from one sample of a study of blood T cells in healthy people across ages. TCRdb re-called the 5' RACE reads through MiXCR, storing one row per CDR3 protein. The sample lists some 1.8 million distinct CDR3 sequences, roughly two fifths occurring once. The sequenced sample was blood. These receptors were taken from a human donor in good health. CDR3s include the opening cysteine and the closing phenylalanine or tryptophan. A D gene is named only where the DNA matches it firmly. Size is stated for part of the rows, as once, few or many counts, or as a class when the clone is expanded.

abundance,len,j_gene,d_gene,v_gene,CDR3aa,CDR3nt
few,11,TRBJ2-7,TRBD1,TRBV20-1,CSAPTGEKQYF,TGCAGTGCTCCTACAGGGGAGAAGCAGTACTTC
NA,15,TRBJ2-5,TRBD1,TRBV6-2/TRBV6-3,CASSYDRDREETQYF,TGTGCCAGCAGCTACGACCGGGACAGAGAAGAGACCCAGTACTTC
NA,15,TRBJ1-5,NA,TRBV5-1,CASSLGEGTRQPQHF,TGCGCCAGCAGCCTTGGAGAGGGGACGAGGCAGCCCCAGCATTTT
NA,15,TRBJ2-1,TRBD2,TRBV6-2/TRBV6-3,CASSRTSGDAGKQFF,TGTGCCAGCAGTAGGACTAGCGGGGACGCGGGTAAGCAGTTCTTC
NA,19,TRBJ2-7,NA,TRBV6-1,CASSHEQVPGTSSSYEQYF,TGTGCCAGCAGCCATGAACAGGTCCCCGGGACATCGAGCTCCTACGAGCAGTACTTC
few,15,TRBJ2-7,NA,TRBV9,CASSVVSGPTYEQYF,TGTGCCAGCAGCGTAGTAAGCGGCCCTACCTACGAGCAGTACTTC
NA,16,TRBJ2-2,NA,TRBV7-9,CASSTDDAANTGELFF,TGTGCCAGCAGCACCGATGACGCCGCGAACACCGGGGAGCTGTTTTTT
few,18,TRBJ2-1,TRBD2,TRBV6-2/TRBV6-3,CASSYSTFRGGLDNEQFF,TGTGCCAGCAGTTACTCGACATTCCGGGGGGGGCTGGACAATGAGCAGTTCTTC
NA,17,TRBJ2-3,NA,TRBV28,CASSLWQDSAGTDTQYF,TGTGCCAGCAGTTTATGGCAGGATAGCGCGGGCACAGATACGCAGTATTTT
few,12,TRBJ2-7,NA,TRBV29-1,CSVAGQTYEQYF,TGCAGCGTAGCGGGACAAACCTACGAGCAGTACTTC
NA,13,TRBJ2-5,TRBD2,TRBV7-2,CASTRGGAREQYF,TGTGCCAGCACCCGGGGGGGGGCAAGAGAGCAGTACTTC
many,15,TRBJ2-4,NA,TRBV5-1,CASSPLFQSKNIQYF,TGCGCCAGCAGCCCCCTATTCCAGAGCAAAAACATTCAGTACTTC
once,16,TRBJ2-2,TRBD2,TRBV10-2,CASSGASGGVTGELFF,TGCGCCAGCAGTGGGGCTAGCGGGGGAGTTACCGGGGAGCTGTTTTTT
few,16,TRBJ1-4,NA,TRBV7-2,CASSLASGTVVEKLFF,TGTGCCAGCAGCTTAGCGTCCGGGACGGTGGTGGAAAAACTGTTTTTT
NA,12,TRBJ2-4,NA,TRBV7-2,CASSLDWSHWYF,TGTGCCAGCAGCTTAGACTGGTCGCATTGGTACTTC
NA,12,TRBJ2-7,NA,TRBV2,CASSAGDYEQYF,TGTGCCAGCAGTGCCGGCGACTACGAGCAGTACTTC
NA,16,TRBJ1-2,NA,TRBV20-1,CSARTGVRTANYGYTF,TGCAGTGCTAGAACTGGAGTCAGGACAGCTAACTATGGCTACACCTTC
many,18,TRBJ2-6,TRBD1,TRBV12-3/TRBV12-4,CASSPWTGGVSGANVLTF,TGTGCCAGCAGTCCCTGGACAGGGGGTGTCTCTGGGGCCAACGTCCTGACTTTC
NA,15,TRBJ1-2,TRBD1,TRBV5-1,CASSFGDREGYGYTF,TGCGCCAGCAGCTTCGGGGACAGGGAAGGATATGGCTACACCTTC
many,14,TRBJ2-7,NA,TRBV20-1,CSARDLQSSYEQYF,TGCAGTGCTAGAGATCTCCAGAGCTCCTACGAGCAGTACTTC
NA,13,TRBJ1-5,NA,TRBV6-6,CASTQGREQPQHF,TGTGCCAGCACCCAGGGGCGGGAGCAGCCCCAGCATTTT
NA,13,TRBJ2-7,NA,TRBV6-6,CASKAGTWNEQYF,TGTGCCAGCAAGGCCGGGACTTGGAACGAGCAGTACTTC
many,13,TRBJ2-7,NA,TRBV5-1,CASSLAMGHEQYF,TGCGCCAGCAGCTTGGCCATGGGACACGAGCAGTACTTC
few,14,TRBJ2-7,NA,TRBV20-1,CSARSLVHSYEQYF,TGCAGTGCTAGATCGTTGGTCCACTCCTACGAGCAGTACTTC
NA,15,TRBJ2-5,TRBD2,TRBV20-1,CSARDRRGALKTQYF,TGCAGTGCTAGAGATAGGCGGGGGGCCTTGAAGACCCAGTACTTC
many,12,TRBJ1-1,NA,TRBV20-1,CSARRLNTEAFF,TGCAGCGCCAGACGGCTTAACACTGAAGCTTTCTTT
few,16,TRBJ2-1,TRBD1,TRBV4-3,CASSQEGQGYYNEQFF,TGCGCCAGCAGCCAAGAGGGACAGGGATACTACAATGAGCAGTTCTTC
NA,15,TRBJ1-2,NA,TRBV12-3/TRBV12-4,CASSLTGAVSGGYTF,TGTGCCAGCAGTTTAACAGGAGCGGTATCGGGTGGCTACACCTTC
many,12,TRBJ2-1,NA,TRBV29-1,CSVEAKGDEQFF,TGCAGCGTTGAAGCCAAGGGTGATGAGCAGTTCTTC
NA,15,TRBJ2-2,TRBD1,TRBV5-5,CASTRDSLLTGELFF,TGTGCCAGCACCAGGGACAGTCTATTAACCGGGGAGCTGTTTTTT
few,13,TRBJ1-1,TRBD1,TRBV28,CASSLLGTGVAFF,TGTGCCAGCAGTTTATTGGGGACAGGGGTCGCTTTCTTT
NA,15,TRBJ2-7,NA,TRBV28,CASSTRGKVGYEQYF,TGTGCCAGCTCCACTCGGGGAAAGGTAGGCTACGAGCAGTACTTC
once,15,TRBJ1-6,NA,TRBV5-1,CASSFRGLGDSPLHF,TGCGCCAGCAGCTTTCGGGGGCTTGGTGATTCACCCCTCCACTTT
few,15,TRBJ2-1,NA,TRBV5-1,CASSLVGRPDNEQFF,TGCGCCAGCAGCTTGGTGGGACGGCCCGACAATGAGCAGTTCTTC
NA,16,TRBJ2-3,NA,TRBV5-1,CASSLEGRVFTDTQYF,TGCGCCAGCAGCTTGGAGGGCAGGGTCTTCACAGATACGCAGTATTTT
NA,16,TRBJ2-1,NA,TRBV5-1,CASRVSGDPTSTEQFF,TGCGCCAGCAGGGTCTCCGGAGATCCTACTAGCACTGAGCAGTTCTTC
NA,13,TRBJ1-2,NA,TRBV13,CASSGRGSGGYTF,TGTGCCAGCAGTGGTAGGGGGTCCGGTGGCTACACCTTC
NA,16,TRBJ1-4,NA,TRBV7-2,CASSLVRSATNEKLFF,TGTGCCAGCAGCTTAGTCAGGAGTGCAACTAATGAAAAACTGTTTTTT
NA,17,TRBJ2-3,TRBD2,TRBV5-1,CASSFGGLAEPFDTQYF,TGCGCCAGCAGCTTCGGGGGACTAGCGGAGCCTTTTGATACGCAGTATTTT
NA,13,TRBJ2-7,TRBD1,TRBV20-1,CSAIQGPLYEQYF,TGCAGTGCCATACAGGGGCCCTTATACGAGCAGTACTTC
NA,17,TRBJ2-7,NA,TRBV4-3,CASSQDRWGEWSYEQYF,TGCGCCAGCAGCCAAGATCGATGGGGGGAGTGGTCTTACGAGCAGTACTTC
NA,11,TRBJ2-7,NA,TRBV28,CATCRSYEQYF,TGTGCCACCTGTAGGAGCTACGAGCAGTACTTC
NA,15,TRBJ1-1,TRBD1,TRBV4-1,CASSQVKGARTEAFF,TGCGCCAGCAGCCAAGTCAAGGGGGCGCGCACTGAAGCTTTCTTT
few,11,TRBJ2-7,NA,TRBV20-1,CSWDVGYEQYF,TGCAGTTGGGACGTGGGCTACGAGCAGTACTTC
few,15,TRBJ1-6,NA,TRBV6-6,CASSYSGGNGSPLHF,TGTGCCAGCAGTTACTCAGGGGGGAACGGGTCACCCCTCCACTTT
few,15,TRBJ2-1,TRBD2,TRBV7-2,CASSLSSGGPNEQFF,TGTGCCAGCAGCTTATCTAGCGGGGGGCCTAATGAGCAGTTCTTC
NA,14,TRBJ2-5,NA,TRBV15,CATSRDPEQETQYF,TGTGCCACCAGCAGAGATCCGGAACAAGAGACCCAGTACTTC
NA,15,TRBJ1-1,TRBD1,TRBV28,CASSLGDRGRAEAFF,TGTGCCAGCAGTTTGGGGGACAGGGGAAGGGCTGAAGCTTTCTTT
NA,15,TRBJ2-5,NA,TRBV14,CASSHGEDYQETQYF,TGTGCCAGCAGCCACGGGGAGGACTACCAAGAGACCCAGTACTTC
NA,16,TRBJ2-1,TRBD2,TRBV2,CASTPSGGANYNEQFF,TGTGCCAGCACACCTAGCGGGGGGGCGAACTACAATGAGCAGTTCTTC
NA,15,TRBJ1-2,NA,TRBV20-1,CSASWWDGKNYGYTF,TGCAGTGCCTCGTGGTGGGACGGTAAAAACTATGGCTACACCTTC
few,14,TRBJ1-2,NA,TRBV20-1,CSASFQATNYGYTF,TGCAGTGCTAGTTTCCAGGCCACTAACTATGGCTACACCTTC
NA,17,TRBJ2-5,NA,TRBV4-2,CASSQELSWTGRETQYF,TGTGCCAGCAGCCAAGAATTGAGCTGGACGGGGCGGGAGACCCAGTACTTC
NA,15,TRBJ1-4,TRBD1,TRBV29-1,CSVEDSLETGEKLFF,TGCAGCGTTGAAGACTCCTTGGAGACAGGGGAGAAACTGTTTTTT
few,12,TRBJ2-7,NA,TRBV20-1,CSGSGTSYEQYF,TGCAGTGGAAGTGGGACGTCCTACGAGCAGTACTTC
NA,14,TRBJ1-1,TRBD1,TRBV10-3,CATLPSDRDTEAFF,TGTGCCACCCTCCCGTCGGACAGGGACACTGAAGCTTTCTTT
NA,15,TRBJ2-3,TRBD1,TRBV7-2,CASSFQTGGPDTQYF,TGTGCCAGCAGCTTCCAGACAGGGGGCCCAGATACGCAGTATTTT
NA,14,TRBJ2-3,TRBD2,TRBV12-3/TRBV12-4,CASSSSGGVGTQYF,TGTGCCAGCAGTTCTAGCGGGGGTGTTGGTACGCAGTATTTT